This TCR beta chain was obtained from a study of blood T cell repertoires in COVID-19 (dated by TCRdb to between 2020 and 2021). For the study in its entirety: Samples covering the acute and convalescent phases of COVID-19 were provided by collaborators in the United States, Italy and Spain. The material from the prospective study consisted of cDNA or gDNA derived from T cells, B-cell-depleted T cells, or PBMCs. The dataset comprised deeply sampled blood TCRbeta repertoires from subjects exposed to, actively infected with, or recovered from COVID-19. A freely available public database, intended as a resource for researchers studying the immune response to SARS-CoV-2, is where the repertoires were released. Samples came from the ongoing ImmuneRACE study (first 160 participants) plus 1,254 subjects from 6 global collaborators. A de-identified subject ID, COVID-19 status, age in years and sex were almost always included in the sample metadata. Where available, HLA class I and class II types were obtained from metadata supplied by the sample provider rather than from assay-based typing. General findings and caveats noted by the study authors: The quantity of clinical and demographic metadata differed by source and by participant and was supplied without curation.

The collaborating institutions used their own protocols to collect whole blood in K2EDTA tubes. For TCRbeta analysis, collaborators shipped samples in one of three forms: frozen whole blood, isolated PBMCs, or DNA extracted from either of those sample types. Note on this clone: Its antigen has not been determined. Per-base qualities were not stored, and no clone one base away is much larger.

The immunoSEQ Assay, a bias-controlled multiplex PCR, was used to amplify TCRbeta CDR3 regions from genomic DNA. The source study handled its data this way. Within the assay, amplification of reference gene primers was used to estimate how many nucleated cells each sample contained. To quantify the absolute abundance of each unique TCRbeta CDR3 rearrangement, sequence reads were collapsed and filtered. Productive Simpson clonality was computed per sample as the square root of Simpson's diversity index over productive rearrangements. In TCRdb, the immuneACCESS table is reduced to in-frame sequences with V and J assigned. These tables do not hold every clone; where another copy was compared, an unresolved V gene accounts for under half, and the others remain unexplained. Clone size and the V and J calls come from that table; the DNA yielded D and trimming. Across this sample there are 35,000 to 50,000 clones, with around 85% seen only once. The ten largest clones represent 20% to 30% of the sample.

The CDR3 goes from the cysteine to the phenylalanine over 14 residues. Of the read, only the CDR3 DNA is kept; its 42 bases are in frame from base 1. Trimming takes 0 bases from V and 5 bases from J, and the germline ends sit 9 bases apart. According to the germline V gene, CDR1 reads SGHDT and CDR2 reads YYEEEE. The chain is encoded by TRBV5-6 joined to TRBJ2-4; a tentative D match to TRBD1 spans 5 bases. Sequencing input: peripheral blood. The sequence was obtained from a human donor with acute or convalescent COVID-19. The donor label of this sample is uncertain. The CDR3 protein sequence reads: CASSLGQFENIQYF. Read as DNA, the sequence is TGTGCCAGCAGCTTGGGACAGTTTGAAAACATTCAGTACTTC. This CDR3, with the reference TRBV5-6 and TRBJ2-4 proteins standing in past its ends, gives the full variable domain DAGVTQSPTHLIKTRGQQVTLRCSPKSGHDTVSWYQQALGQGPQFIFQYYEEEERQRGNFPDRFSGHQFPNYSSELNVNALLLGDSALYLCASSLGQFENIQYFGAGTRLSVL.